The 8 T cell receptor beta chains below were found in one sample sequenced in a study of cytotoxic CD8 clonotypes in ibrutinib-treated CLL. Measured with immunoSEQ multiplex PCR; TCRdb has only the in-frame clones, and not every one. Among approximately 160,000 clones listed, more than 70% were seen once. Source: PBMCs, taken at disease progression, from a patient treated with ibrutinib. The receptor source for this set is a human donor with chronic lymphocytic leukemia.

The chain recombines TRBV6-1 with TRBJ2-4; 9 bases line up with TRBD1. The CDR3 is made up of 14 amino acids. The germline V gene encodes CDR1 MNHNS and CDR2 SASEGT. Trimming cost V 4 bases and J 4 bases; bases outside gene matches: 2. DNA for the CDR3: TGTGCCAGCAGTGTAGGGACAGGGAAAAACATTCAGTACTTC. Encoded protein: CASSVGTGKNIQYF.

About this clone itself: The sample has other DNA sequences that encode this CDR3 too. This chain links TRBV10-1 with TRBJ1-1; D ambiguous. Germline lookup yields CDR1 WNHNN and CDR2 SYGVQD (reference sequence). V shed 4 bases and J shed 1 base, with 7 bases lying between them. The CDR3 consists of 13 residues. DNA for the CDR3: TGCGCCAGCAGTGTAGGACGGAACACTGAAGCTTTCTTT. Translating gives CASSVGRNTEAFF.

This clone was recorded a few times. The V gene is TRBV15, the J gene TRBJ2-1, with 8 bases identical to TRBD1. From germline, CDR1 is LNHNV and CDR2 YYDKDF (reference sequence). This CDR3 has 20 residues. V dropped 1 base and J dropped 4; count of bases not matched to a gene: 18. As DNA, the CDR3 is TGTGCCACCAGCAGAGGACAGGGGTACAATTTTTTAGGGATATACAATGAGCAGTTCTTC. The encoded protein is CATSRGQGYNFLGIYNEQFF. The full variable domain, with the rest looked up from reference TRBV15 and TRBJ2-1, is DAMVIQNPRYQVTQFGKPVTLSCSQTLNHNVMYWYQQKSSQAPKLLFHYYDKDFNNEADTPDNFQSRRPNTSFCFLDIRSPGLGDTAMYLCATSRGQGYNFLGIYNEQFFGPGTRLTVL.

The chain links TRBV5-4 to TRBJ2-7, with D perhaps TRBD2 (6 bases). The CDR3 is 20 residues long. V was clipped by 4 bases and J by 0 bases, with 29 bases between them. The germline gives CDR1 SGHNT, CDR2 YYREEE (reference sequence). The CDR3 here is CASSPTGGTTQKASSYEQYF. The DNA for the CDR3 is TGTGCCAGCAGCCCTACCGGCGGGACCACGCAAAAAGCCAGCTCCTACGAGCAGTACTTC.

The chain combines TRBV7-3 with TRBJ2-7, with 7 bases fitting TRBD1. Germline values: CDR1 SGHTA, CDR2 FQGTGA. The CDR3 has 14 residues. V lost 6 bases and J lost 5; bases outside the gene matches: 10. CDR3 region: CASSRQGFSDEQYF. The CDR3 coding sequence is TGTGCCAGCAGTCGACAGGGATTCAGTGACGAGCAGTACTTC. The variable domain in full, with the rest retrieved from reference TRBV7-3 and TRBJ2-7, is GAGVSQTPSNKVTEKGKYVELRCDPISGHTALYWYRQSLGQGPEFLIYFQGTGAADDSGLPNDRFFAVRPEGSVSTLKIQRTERGDSAVYLCASSRQGFSDEQYFGPGTRLTVT.

The rearrangement links TRBV5-1 to TRBJ2-1; a weak D match, TRBD2 (6 bases). The germline V gene encodes CDR1 SGHRS and CDR2 YFSETQ. Trimming removed 0 bases from V and 9 bases from J, with 13 bases in between. The CDR3 contains 14 residues. The CDR3 here is CASSLVSRGGEQFF. The DNA of the CDR3 is TGCGCCAGCAGCTTGGTCTCTAGGGGAGGTGAGCAGTTCTTC.

V is TRBV5-1 and J is TRBJ2-2, with 8 bases matching TRBD1. The CDR3 loop spans 16 amino acids. From germline, CDR1 is SGHRS and CDR2 YFSETQ. The V gene end was trimmed by 7 bases and the J gene end by 3 bases; junction bases not matched to a gene: 11. This chain's CDR3 is CASRATGQADTGELFF. CDR3 DNA sequence: TGCGCCAGCCGAGCTACGGGACAGGCGGACACCGGGGAGCTGTTTTTT.

The chain couples TRBV19 to TRBJ2-1; D remains unclear. The CDR3 loop spans 15 amino acids. V was pared by 1 base and J by 0 bases, with 7 bases between. CDR1 and CDR2 (germline): LNHDA, SQIVND (reference sequence). The DNA for the CDR3 is TGTGCCAGTAGTATAGGTGTAAGCTCCTACAATGAGCAGTTCTTC. The encoded protein is CASSIGVSSYNEQFF.